Shown below are 31 T cell receptor beta chains from a single sample sequenced in a study of blood T cell repertoires in COVID-19. Sequencing used immunoSEQ multiplex PCR; TCRdb keeps in-frame clones, though not all of them. The table has 60,000 or so clones, 70% to 85% seen once; the top ten hold around 3.5%. The source material was peripheral blood. The receptors here all came from a man between 60 and 75 years old with acute or convalescent COVID-19.

This clone was counted a few times. The CDR3, as DNA: TGCGCCAGCAGCCGGGGGCCGACAGGGGACCTCACCGGGGAGCTGTTTTTT. Protein: CASSRGPTGDLTGELFF. The chain employs TRBV5-1 and TRBJ2-2; 8 nucleotides match TRBD1. The CDR3 sequence is 17 residues long. Germline V gives CDR1 SGHRS, CDR2 YFSETQ. V was clipped by 4 bases and J by 4 bases; unmatched bases: 12.

V usage is TRBV4-2 and J usage is TRBJ2-1; D may be TRBD1 (7 bases). This CDR3 region has 15 residues. The V gene lost 0 bases and the J gene lost 10 bases, with 16 bases spanning the gap. Germline V gene data show CDR1 as LGHNA and CDR2 as YNFKEQ. The CDR3, as DNA: TGTGCCAGCAGCCAAGAGTGGCAGGGGGGTGACGAGCAGTTCTTC. It encodes CASSQEWQGGDEQFF.

The gene calls are TRBV7-3 and TRBJ2-3; 12 bases agree with TRBD1. The CDR3 spans 16 residues. Trimming removed 5 bases from V and 4 bases from J; junction bases left unmatched: 7. Germline CDR1 SGHTA, CDR2 FQGTGA. CDR3 sequence reads: CASSPGTGGKADTQYF. In DNA form, the CDR3 reads TGTGCCAGCAGCCCCGGGACAGGGGGCAAGGCAGATACGCAGTATTTT.

The chain joins TRBV18 to TRBJ1-3, with unresolved D. V was clipped by 4 bases and J by 2 bases, with 18 bases between them. The CDR3 extends over 17 amino acids. Germline V gene data show CDR1 as KGHSH and CDR2 as LQKENI. Here the CDR3 DNA reads TGTGCCAGCTCACACGTCCTCATGGCCAGGACTGGAAACACCATATATTTT. Its translation is CASSHVLMARTGNTIYF.

V usage is TRBV9 and J usage is TRBJ1-2; tentative D call: TRBD1 (6 bases). This CDR3 has 14 amino acids. Germline CDR1 and CDR2: SGDLS and YYNGEE. V was shortened by 4 bases and J by 6 bases, with 16 bases between the two germline ends. CDR3 loop: CASSFSAGGHGYTF. The CDR3 coding sequence is TGTGCCAGCAGCTTTAGTGCCGGGGGGCATGGCTACACCTTC.

The chain carries TRBV7-3 and TRBJ1-6; D ambiguous. CDR1 and CDR2 (germline): SGHTA, FQGTGA. V was trimmed by 0 bases and J by 7 bases, leaving 4 bases between them. The CDR3 covers 13 residues. The CDR3 sequence: CASSLTPNSPLHF. Written as DNA, the CDR3 is TGTGCCAGCAGCTTAACCCCAAATTCACCCCTCCACTTT.

This chain uses TRBV2 with TRBJ1-5; TRBD1 matches at 9 bases. CDR3 length equals 12 residues. Germline-derived CDR1 and CDR2 are SNHLY and FYNNEI. The ends lost 8 bases at V and 4 bases at J; junction bases unmatched: 0. The CDR3 region is CASGTGNQPQHF. The CDR3 bases are TGTGCCAGCGGGACAGGGAATCAGCCCCAGCATTTT.

J is TRBJ1-1 and V is TRBV2; the D gene is possibly TRBD1 (5 bases). The CDR3 runs to 16 residues. V dropped 5 bases and J dropped 0 bases, with 16 bases sitting between them. Germline V lookup: CDR1 SNHLY, CDR2 FYNNEI. CDR3 residues: CASSLLGGTLNTEAFF. In DNA form, the CDR3 reads TGTGCCAGCAGTTTACTTGGCGGGACGCTGAACACTGAAGCTTTCTTT.

V is TRBV28 and J is TRBJ1-4; D unresolved. The CDR3 has 12 residues. Germline V lookup: CDR1 MDHEN, CDR2 SYDVKM. V dropped 6 bases and J dropped 9 bases, with 11 bases sitting between them. The CDR3 here is CASSFQEKKLFF. CDR3 DNA: TGTGCCAGCAGCTTCCAAGAGAAAAAACTGTTTTTT.

The V call is TRBV2, the J call TRBJ1-2; a possible D gene is TRBD1 (6 bases). The CDR3 length is 13 residues. The germline V gene encodes CDR1 SNHLY and CDR2 FYNNEI. The CDR3, as DNA: TGTGGTCGAAACAGGGAGATCCTTCGGGGCTACACCTTC. This gives the protein CGRNREILRGYTF.

This clone turned up a few times. The chain links TRBV6-5 to TRBJ1-2; TRBD1 agrees at 9 bases. This CDR3 has 14 amino acids. J gave up 5 bases and V 7 bases, and 8 bases lay outside the gene matches. Per the germline V gene, CDR1 is MNHEY and CDR2 is SVGAGI. The CDR3 coding sequence is TGTGCCAGCACGCGGGGGGACAGGGATTATGGCTACACCTTC. It yields the protein CASTRGDRDYGYTF.

The chain combines TRBV9 with TRBJ2-6; D is ambiguous. This CDR3 is built from 14 residues. The germline gives CDR1 SGDLS, CDR2 YYNGEE. The V end was cut by 0 bases, the J end by 5 bases, with 6 bases between. The CDR3 here is CASSVAEWANVLTF. DNA for the CDR3: TGTGCCAGCAGCGTAGCGGAGTGGGCCAACGTCCTGACTTTC.

This clone was observed a single time. The V call is TRBV9, the J call TRBJ2-5; maybe TRBD2 (7 bases). Germline V lookup: CDR1 SGDLS, CDR2 YYNGEE. Trimming removed 0 bases at V and 5 bases at J, with 14 bases between. The CDR3 is 15 amino acids. DNA for the CDR3: TGTGCCAGCAGCGTAGGGGGGCAGGGAGGGGAGACCCAGTACTTC. Amino acid sequence: CASSVGGQGGETQYF.

This clone was seen a few times. The J gene is TRBJ2-6, the V gene TRBV11-2; 10 positions match TRBD1. The CDR3 totals 18 residues. Germline trimming cut 5 bases from V and 4 bases from J; bases unmatched to any gene: 11. CDR1 SGHAT and CDR2 FQNNGV come from the germline V gene. CDR3 loop: CASSQIKDRGAGANVLTF. The CDR3 nucleotides read TGTGCCAGCAGCCAGATTAAGGACAGGGGGGCCGGGGCCAACGTCCTGACTTTC.

The chain joins TRBV9 to TRBJ2-5; 11 bases map to TRBD1. Germline V gene sequence: CDR1 SGDLS, CDR2 YYNGEE. This CDR3 region has 16 residues. J gave up 6 bases and V 0 bases, and 7 bases lay outside the gene matches. CDR3 loop: CASSVGWTGGVKTQYF. The DNA for the CDR3 is TGTGCCAGCAGCGTAGGATGGACAGGGGGCGTCAAGACCCAGTACTTC. The variable domain in full, completed from reference TRBV9 and TRBJ2-5, reads DSGVTQTPKHLITATGQRVTLRCSPRSGDLSVYWYQQSLDQGLQFLIQYYNGEERAKGNILERFSAQQFPDLHSELNLSSLELGDSALYFCASSVGWTGGVKTQYFGPGTRLLVL.

The CDR3: CASSLRVSTEAFF. The CDR3 region has the DNA TGTGCCAGCAGTCTGAGGGTATCCACTGAAGCTTTCTTT. The V call is TRBV6-5, the J call TRBJ1-1; D gene unclear. Germline CDR1 and CDR2: MNHEY and SVGAGI. The CDR3 length is 13 residues. V was pared by 5 bases and J by 4 bases, with 11 bases between.

CDR3 sequence reads: CASSLTGGSEQYF. The CDR3 DNA reads TGCGCCAGCAGCTTAACAGGGGGTAGCGAGCAGTACTTC. The chain employs TRBV4-1 and TRBJ2-7, with 8 bases matching TRBD1. In germline, CDR1 is MGHRA, CDR2 YSYEKL. Trimming at V came to 5 bases and at J to 6 bases, leaving 6 bases not matched to a gene. The CDR3 is 13 residues long.

V usage is TRBV7-9 and J usage is TRBJ2-1, with D maybe TRBD2 (6 bases). V was cut by 6 bases and J by 9 bases, with 12 bases left in between. The CDR3 totals 12 residues. Germline values: CDR1 SEHNR, CDR2 FQNEAQ (reference sequence). The CDR3 DNA follows: TGTGCCAGCAGAAGTGGGGGGAGTGAGCAGTTCTTC. This gives the protein CASRSGGSEQFF.

This chain connects TRBV9 to TRBJ2-1, with 11 bases aligning to TRBD2. The CDR3 is 19 residues long. The J segment lost 0 bases and the V segment lost 0 bases, leaving 8 bases of the junction unmatched. Germline CDR1 reads SGDLS; CDR2 reads YYNGEE. The CDR3 sequence: CASSVGLAGGRSSYNEQFF. The DNA for the CDR3 is TGTGCCAGCAGCGTAGGGCTAGCGGGGGGCCGCAGCTCCTACAATGAGCAGTTCTTC. The variable domain in full, completed from reference TRBV9 and TRBJ2-1, reads DSGVTQTPKHLITATGQRVTLRCSPRSGDLSVYWYQQSLDQGLQFLIQYYNGEERAKGNILERFSAQQFPDLHSELNLSSLELGDSALYFCASSVGLAGGRSSYNEQFFGPGTRLTVL.

A single count supports this clone. This chain links TRBV6-1 with TRBJ1-2, with 9 bases identical to TRBD1. CDR1 and CDR2 from the germline V gene are MNHNS and SASEGT. After removal of 2 bases from V and 8 bases from J, the junction contained 3 bases not matched to a gene. The CDR3 consists of 13 residues. The CDR3 sequence is CASSETTGGGYTF. The CDR3, as DNA: TGTGCCAGCAGTGAAACGACAGGGGGAGGCTACACCTTC.

J is TRBJ1-5 and V is TRBV30; D remains ambiguous. Trimming pared 2 bases from V and 10 bases from J, leaving 15 bases between. Germline V lookup: CDR1 GTSNPN, CDR2 SVGIG (reference sequence). The CDR3 runs 13 residues. The CDR3 spells CAWSPNMGSPQHF. In nucleotides, the CDR3 is TGTGCCTGGAGTCCTAACATGGGGAGCCCCCAGCATTTT.

This sequence joins TRBV7-9 and TRBJ2-1; perhaps TRBD2 as D (6 bases). The V gene lost 5 bases and the J gene lost 6 bases, with 14 bases spanning the gap. The germline V gene encodes CDR1 SEHNR and CDR2 FQNEAQ (reference sequence). This CDR3 has 14 residues. The CDR3 is CASSPKAGSNEQFF. Written as DNA, the CDR3 is TGTGCCAGCAGCCCTAAGGCGGGGTCCAATGAGCAGTTCTTC.

V gene TRBV9 combines with J gene TRBJ2-1, with a tentative D call TRBD1 (6 bases). CDR1 is SGDLS and CDR2 is YYNGEE in the germline V gene. The germline V and J ends were trimmed by 2 bases and 2 bases, with 11 bases remaining between them. The CDR3 runs 15 residues. CDR3 nucleotide sequence: TGTGCCAGCAGCGTCTCGACAGGAACCTACAATGAGCAGTTCTTC. It encodes CASSVSTGTYNEQFF.

This clone has a single count. The J gene is TRBJ2-1, the V gene TRBV29-1; 10 nucleotides match TRBD1. This CDR3 contains 13 residues. Looked up from germline, CDR1 is SQVTM and CDR2 is ANQGSEA. V gave up 4 bases and J gave up 6 bases; unmatched junction bases: 3. CDR3 region: CSVGRTGGNEQFF. For the CDR3, the DNA is TGCAGCGTTGGTAGGACAGGGGGCAATGAGCAGTTCTTC.

The DNA of the CDR3 is TGTGCCAGCAGTCTACGAGGTGACAGGGCAGACTATGGCTACACCTTC. Encoded protein: CASSLRGDRADYGYTF. The J gene is TRBJ1-2, the V gene TRBV27, with TRBD1 matching over 7 bases. Trimming cost V 5 bases and J 3 bases; bases outside gene matches: 12. This CDR3 contains 16 residues. Germline CDR1 and CDR2: MNHEY and SMNVEV (reference sequence).

The chain links TRBV19 to TRBJ2-7; possibly TRBD2 for D (5 bases). Trimming took off 4 bases at V and 2 bases at J, with 15 bases between the two ends. This CDR3 has 15 residues. The germline gives CDR1 LNHDA, CDR2 SQIVND (reference sequence). CDR3 protein: CASSSDTVGAYEQYF. The CDR3, as DNA: TGTGCCAGTAGTAGCGACACTGTCGGGGCCTACGAGCAGTACTTC.

The chain has TRBV4-1 and TRBJ1-5; a weak D match, TRBD1 (5 bases). Trimming took 3 bases from V and 3 from J, leaving 15 bases between them. CDR1 and CDR2 (germline): MGHRA, YSYEKL. The CDR3 sequence is 16 residues long. CDR3 bases: TGCGCCAGCAGCCACGGCAGGGAAGGAGCCAATCAGCCCCAGCATTTT. It yields the protein CASSHGREGANQPQHF.

J is TRBJ1-2 and V is TRBV2; no reliable D call. V lost 7 bases, J lost 6 bases, and 12 bases lay in between. CDR3 length: 12 amino acids. Germline CDR1 reads SNHLY; CDR2 reads FYNNEI. The CDR3 nucleotides are TGTGCCAGCACGAGGGAAGTGCATGGCTACACCTTC. Its protein is CASTREVHGYTF.

The chain joins TRBV13 to TRBJ1-2; D possibly corresponds to TRBD1 (5 bases). V dropped 5 bases and J dropped 8 bases, with 12 bases sitting between them. The CDR3 has 12 residues. Germline V lookup: CDR1 PRHDT, CDR2 FYEKMQ (reference sequence). CDR3 in DNA: TGTGCCAGCAGCAGTCAGGGATGGGGCTACACCTTC. Residues: CASSSQGWGYTF.

A single count supports this clone. The chain has TRBV6-6 and TRBJ2-5, with 11 nucleotides matching TRBD2. Germline CDR1 reads MNHNY; CDR2 reads SVGAGI (reference sequence). This CDR3 region has 17 residues. The trim removed 6 bases at V and 1 base at J, leaving 10 bases unmatched. As DNA, the CDR3 is TGTGCCAGCAGCCGAACCCAACTAGCGGGGGTCCAAGAGACCCAGTACTTC. It specifies CASSRTQLAGVQETQYF.

The chain employs TRBV5-4 and TRBJ2-1, with TRBD2 as a possible D gene (6 bases). From germline, CDR1 is SGHNT and CDR2 YYREEE (reference sequence). V shed 0 bases and J shed 5 bases, with 12 bases lying between them. This CDR3 has 15 amino acids. CDR3 protein: CASSLERGSHNEQFF. The CDR3 DNA sequence: TGTGCCAGCAGCTTGGAACGGGGGAGCCACAATGAGCAGTTCTTC.